A selection of T cell receptor beta chains follows, all from one sample in a study of T-cell reconstitution after alpha-beta-depleted transplantation in children. From the PCR reads, TCRdb called clonotypes with MiXCR, one entry per CDR3 protein. The sample shows about 600,000 distinct CDR3 sequences, more than 20% of them seen only once. The sequencing here drew on PBMCs, mostly from graft donor cells, taken 360 days after TCRalphabeta/CD19-depleted stem cell transplant. The receptors stem from a boy in the first two years of life who had a stem cell transplant for acute myeloid leukemia, so the T cells may come from the graft donor. CDR3s include the opening cysteine and the closing phenylalanine or tryptophan. D genes are given only for firm matches. Clone size is not always given. Where it is, it says once, few, many or a class for expanded clones.

D: TRBD2; J: TRBJ2-5; size: NA; V: TRBV5-1; DNA: TGCGCCAGCAGCTCCCTCTGGACTAGCGGGGGACAAGAGACCCAGTACTTC; CDR3: CASSSLWTSGGQETQYF
D: NA; J: TRBJ2-5; size: NA; V: TRBV27; DNA: TGTGCCAGCAGTTTGGGGGCGTGGGGGGCGCCGTACCAAGAGACCCAGTACTTC; CDR3: CASSLGAWGAPYQETQYF
D: TRBD1; J: TRBJ2-2; size: NA; V: TRBV12-3/TRBV12-4; DNA: TGTGCCAGCAGTCCCACCGGGACAGGGGACACCGGGGAGCTGTTTTTT; CDR3: CASSPTGTGDTGELFF
D: NA; J: TRBJ2-7; size: few; V: TRBV7-9; DNA: TGTGCCAGCAGCAATCCGGGACGCAAGGTCGGCGAGCAGTACTTC; CDR3: CASSNPGRKVGEQYF
D: NA; J: TRBJ2-5; size: NA; V: TRBV12-3/TRBV12-4; DNA: TGTGCCAGCAGTTTTGGCGGGAAAGAAGAGACCCAGTACTTC; CDR3: CASSFGGKEETQYF
D: NA; J: TRBJ2-1; size: NA; V: TRBV27; DNA: TGTGCCAGCAGTTTATTCGTCACCCATGAGCAGTTCTTC; CDR3: CASSLFVTHEQFF
D: NA; J: TRBJ2-7; size: many; V: TRBV7-2; DNA: TGTGCCAGCAGCGGGGGGCCACAGAAGAGCTCCTACGAGCAGTACTTC; CDR3: CASSGGPQKSSYEQYF
D: NA; J: TRBJ2-5; size: NA; V: TRBV24-1; DNA: TGTGCCACCAGTCGTCCAGATGTCCAAGAGACCCAGTACTTC; CDR3: CATSRPDVQETQYF
D: TRBD1; J: TRBJ2-4; size: many; V: TRBV29-1; DNA: TGCAGCGTTGCGACATCCGGGACAGCCTTCAAAAACATTCAGTACTTC; CDR3: CSVATSGTAFKNIQYF
D: NA; J: TRBJ2-3; size: many; V: TRBV20-1; DNA: TGCAGTGCTCCCCAAAGACTAGAAGGGAGGGATACGCAGTATTTT; CDR3: CSAPQRLEGRDTQYF
D: NA; J: TRBJ2-7; size: NA; V: TRBV7-9; DNA: TGTGCCAGCAGCTCCGGACCCTCCTATAACACCTACGAGCAGTACTTC; CDR3: CASSSGPSYNTYEQYF
D: NA; J: TRBJ2-1; size: many; V: TRBV29-1; DNA: TGCAGCGTTGAGACGGGCCTGGGGAATGAGCAGTTCTTC; CDR3: CSVETGLGNEQFF
D: NA; J: TRBJ1-2; size: NA; V: TRBV29-1; DNA: TGCAGCGTTGATTCAGCGAACGGAATTAATGGCTACACCTTC; CDR3: CSVDSANGINGYTF
D: TRBD1; J: TRBJ2-3; size: few; V: TRBV9; DNA: TGTGCCAGCACCTCCGGGCAGGGGGCAAATACGCAGTATTTT; CDR3: CASTSGQGANTQYF
D: NA; J: TRBJ2-2; size: NA; V: TRBV10-3; DNA: TGTGCCATCAGCCCACCGTACACCGGGGAGCTGTTTTTT; CDR3: CAISPPYTGELFF
D: TRBD2; J: TRBJ2-7; size: NA; V: TRBV11-2; DNA: TGTGCCAGCCACGCCCCCGGCGGGAGATACGGCGAGCAGTACTTC; CDR3: CASHAPGGRYGEQYF
D: NA; J: TRBJ2-3; size: few; V: TRBV12-3/TRBV12-4; DNA: TGTGCCAGCACCCGGGGTGGTACGCAGTATTTT; CDR3: CASTRGGTQYF
D: NA; J: TRBJ2-3; size: few; V: TRBV5-1; DNA: TGCGCCAGCAAAGTCTTAGCGGACACAGATACGCAGTATTTT; CDR3: CASKVLADTDTQYF
D: TRBD2; J: TRBJ2-7; size: few; V: TRBV12-3/TRBV12-4; DNA: TGTGCCAGCAGTCTGATACCGTGGCGGGGGTCATCCTACGAGCAGTACTTC; CDR3: CASSLIPWRGSSYEQYF
D: NA; J: TRBJ2-1; size: many; V: TRBV5-1; DNA: TGCGCCAGCAGCAGTCAGGGGATCAGCTCCTACAATGAGCAGTTCTTC; CDR3: CASSSQGISSYNEQFF
D: NA; J: TRBJ2-3; size: NA; V: TRBV12-3/TRBV12-4; DNA: TGTGCCAGCAGTTGGAGGGATAACACAGATACGCAGTATTTT; CDR3: CASSWRDNTDTQYF
D: TRBD2; J: TRBJ2-4; size: NA; V: TRBV2; DNA: TGTGCCAGCATTGGGCCCTCGGCGACTAGCGGGGCCGTCAAAAACATTCAGTACTTC; CDR3: CASIGPSATSGAVKNIQYF
D: NA; J: TRBJ2-3; size: NA; V: TRBV3-1; DNA: TGTGCCAGCAGCCAAGCGGGCGACCTCCCCACAGATACGCAGTATTTT; CDR3: CASSQAGDLPTDTQYF
D: NA; J: TRBJ1-2; size: once; V: TRBV2; DNA: TGTGCCAGCAGTTTATTCCCTTCATCCGGCTACACCTTC; CDR3: CASSLFPSSGYTF
D: NA; J: TRBJ1-2; size: NA; V: TRBV3-1; DNA: TGTGCCAGCAGCCATGAGAACACTCCACTTAATGGCTACACCTTC; CDR3: CASSHENTPLNGYTF
D: NA; J: TRBJ2-7; size: many; V: TRBV12-3/TRBV12-4; DNA: TGTGCCAGCAGCCGGGGGACAATTCTATACGAGCAGTACTTC; CDR3: CASSRGTILYEQYF
D: TRBD2; J: TRBJ2-5; size: NA; V: TRBV6-1; DNA: TGTGCCAGCTCTAGCGGGGCGTACCAAGAGACCCAGTACTTC; CDR3: CASSSGAYQETQYF
D: TRBD2; J: TRBJ2-1; size: NA; V: TRBV9; DNA: TGTGCCAGCAGCGTAGTTTCTAGCGGGGGGAATGAGCAGTTCTTC; CDR3: CASSVVSSGGNEQFF
D: TRBD1; J: TRBJ2-7; size: NA; V: TRBV12-3/TRBV12-4; DNA: TGTGCCAGCAGTCCGGGACAGGGAATCTACGAGCAGTACTTC; CDR3: CASSPGQGIYEQYF
D: NA; J: TRBJ1-5; size: NA; V: TRBV20-1; DNA: TGCAGTGCTAGACTTGGGCGGGGCACAACAAATCAGCCCCAGCATTTT; CDR3: CSARLGRGTTNQPQHF
D: NA; J: TRBJ2-3; size: NA; V: TRBV2; DNA: TGTGCCATACCAATGGACAGTGGCACAGATACGCAGTATTTT; CDR3: CAIPMDSGTDTQYF
D: TRBD1; J: TRBJ2-5; size: NA; V: TRBV7-7; DNA: TGTGCCAGCAGCTTTCTCGGGACAGAGGTGGAGACCCAGTACTTC; CDR3: CASSFLGTEVETQYF
D: NA; J: TRBJ2-7; size: NA; V: TRBV20-1; DNA: TGCAGTGCTAGACTTAGCCCGGCCCCCCCTTACGAGCAGTACTTC; CDR3: CSARLSPAPPYEQYF
D: NA; J: TRBJ2-1; size: many; V: TRBV12-5; DNA: TGTGCTAGTGGTTTGCAGGGGTATGAGCAGTTCTTC; CDR3: CASGLQGYEQFF
D: NA; J: TRBJ1-1; size: NA; V: TRBV6-5; DNA: TGTGCCAGCAGTTACGGGGGCAGGCGGAACACTGAAGCTTTCTTT; CDR3: CASSYGGRRNTEAFF
D: NA; J: TRBJ2-5; size: many; V: TRBV7-2; DNA: TGTGCCAGCAGCGCAAATGGGTGGAGTGAAGAGACCCAGTACTTC; CDR3: CASSANGWSEETQYF
D: NA; J: TRBJ1-5; size: NA; V: TRBV12-3/TRBV12-4; DNA: TGTGCCAGCAGTTTTAGTCAGGGCAATCAGCCCCAGCATTTT; CDR3: CASSFSQGNQPQHF
D: NA; J: TRBJ1-1; size: few; V: TRBV29-1; DNA: TGCAGCGTACAGGCCCTAGGGAATCCCACTGAAGCTTTCTTT; CDR3: CSVQALGNPTEAFF
D: NA; J: TRBJ1-5; size: NA; V: TRBV15; DNA: TGTGCCACCAGCAGAGGTGGGGCGGTGAGAAGTAGCAATCAGCCCCAGCATTTT; CDR3: CATSRGGAVRSSNQPQHF
D: NA; J: TRBJ2-7; size: NA; V: TRBV7-8; DNA: TGTGCCAGCAGCTTAGCGATAGGGACAAGGAGCTCCTACGAGCAGTACTTC; CDR3: CASSLAIGTRSSYEQYF
D: NA; J: TRBJ2-1; size: few; V: TRBV7-2; DNA: TGTGCCAGCAGCTTAGGGGCGGGTCTCCGGTTCTTC; CDR3: CASSLGAGLRFF
D: NA; J: TRBJ1-2; size: many; V: TRBV12-3/TRBV12-4; DNA: TGTGCCAGCAGCTTGGCTGGGTATGGCTACACCTTC; CDR3: CASSLAGYGYTF
D: NA; J: TRBJ2-2; size: many; V: TRBV12-3/TRBV12-4; DNA: TGTGCCAGCAGTTTCCAGAGATTAGACACCGGGGAGCTGTTTTTT; CDR3: CASSFQRLDTGELFF
D: NA; J: TRBJ1-1; size: few; V: TRBV20-1; DNA: TGCAGTGCTAAAATACCGGGGAACACTGAAGCTTTCTTT; CDR3: CSAKIPGNTEAFF
D: NA; J: TRBJ1-2; size: NA; V: TRBV12-3/TRBV12-4; DNA: TGTGCCAGCAGCAACAGGGCGTCTGGCTACACCTTC; CDR3: CASSNRASGYTF
D: NA; J: TRBJ2-4; size: NA; V: TRBV5-1; DNA: TGCGCCAGCAGCTCACAAGACATTCAGTACTTC; CDR3: CASSSQDIQYF
D: NA; J: TRBJ2-5; size: NA; V: TRBV25-1; DNA: TGTGCCAGCAGTGACGGTTGGTCGCCCCAGTACTTC; CDR3: CASSDGWSPQYF
D: NA; J: TRBJ2-3; size: few; V: TRBV18; DNA: TGTGCCAGCTCACCACAGAGAGGCGGCCCAGATACGCAGTATTTT; CDR3: CASSPQRGGPDTQYF
D: TRBD2; J: TRBJ2-1; size: NA; V: TRBV4-2; DNA: TGTGCCAGCAGCCCGGGACTAGCGGGGGGGCCCTTCTACAATGAGCAGTTCTTC; CDR3: CASSPGLAGGPFYNEQFF
D: TRBD1; J: TRBJ2-6; size: many; V: TRBV10-3; DNA: TGTGCCATCAGTGACCTTACAGGGGGCTCTGGGGCCAACGTCCTGACTTTC; CDR3: CAISDLTGGSGANVLTF
D: TRBD1; J: TRBJ1-6; size: NA; V: TRBV5-1; DNA: TGCGCCAGGACGGGACAGGGCGCGGGTTCACCCCTCCACTTT; CDR3: CARTGQGAGSPLHF
D: TRBD1; J: TRBJ2-5; size: NA; V: TRBV29-1; DNA: TGCAGCGGGAACACCCCGGGACAGGGTGAAGAGACCCAGTACTTC; CDR3: CSGNTPGQGEETQYF
D: NA; J: TRBJ2-7; size: few; V: TRBV12-3/TRBV12-4; DNA: TGTGCCAGCAGTCCCGACGGGGTCGAGCAGTACTTC; CDR3: CASSPDGVEQYF
D: NA; J: TRBJ2-4; size: many; V: TRBV15; DNA: TGTGCCACCAGCAGTGACAAAAACATTCAGTACTTC; CDR3: CATSSDKNIQYF
D: NA; J: TRBJ1-1; size: few; V: TRBV20-1; DNA: TGCAGTGTTCCACAGGGACTTATTAACACTGAAGCTTTCTTT; CDR3: CSVPQGLINTEAFF
D: TRBD1; J: TRBJ2-3; size: few; V: TRBV10-3; DNA: TGTGCCATCAGTGAGGAGGGACAGGGCCCCTACACAGATACGCAGTATTTT; CDR3: CAISEEGQGPYTDTQYF
D: TRBD1; J: TRBJ2-3; size: once; V: TRBV6-5; DNA: TGTGCCAGCAGTTCCCGGGACAGGTTGGCAGATACGCAGTATTTT; CDR3: CASSSRDRLADTQYF
D: NA; J: TRBJ2-1; size: NA; V: TRBV4-3; DNA: TGCGCCAGCAGCCAAGACCTAAGTCGGGCCTACAATGAGCAGTTCTTC; CDR3: CASSQDLSRAYNEQFF